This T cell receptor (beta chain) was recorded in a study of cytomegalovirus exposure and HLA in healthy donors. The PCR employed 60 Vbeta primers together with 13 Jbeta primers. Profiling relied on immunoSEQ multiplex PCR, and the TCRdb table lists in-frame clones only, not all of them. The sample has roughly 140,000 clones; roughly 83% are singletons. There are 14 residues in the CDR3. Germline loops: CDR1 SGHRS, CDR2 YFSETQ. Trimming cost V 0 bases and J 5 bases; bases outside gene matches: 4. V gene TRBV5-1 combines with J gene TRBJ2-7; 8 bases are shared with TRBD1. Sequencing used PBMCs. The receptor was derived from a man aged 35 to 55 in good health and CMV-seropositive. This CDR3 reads CASSLAGGYNEQYF. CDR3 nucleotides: TGCGCCAGCAGCTTGGCAGGGGGCTATAACGAGCAGTACTTC. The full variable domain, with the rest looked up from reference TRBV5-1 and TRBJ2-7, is KAGVTQTPRYLIKTRGQQVTLSCSPISGHRSVSWYQQTPGQGLQFLFEYFSETQRNKGNFPGRFSGRQFSNSRSEMNVSTLELGDSALYLCASSLAGGYNEQYFGPGTRLTVT.